This TCR beta chain was found in a study of T-cell memory formation after mild COVID-19. Findings of the study overall: Day 15 to 85 contractors were CD4/CD8 balanced; later expanders leaned CD4+.

5'RACE primed at constant segments yielded TCR alpha and TCR beta cDNA libraries bearing sample barcodes and UMIs. MiXCR, applied by TCRdb to the 5' RACE reads, yields one record per CDR3 protein. The sample yields 310,000 or so distinct CDR3 sequences, about 16% seen once. Trimming took 2 bases from V and 7 from J, leaving 16 bases between them. CDR3 size: 15 residues. Germline V lookup: CDR1 SGHDT, CDR2 YYEEEE. The table lists this clonotype with a few counts. Its antigen is not identified. This receptor was identified in a man younger than 30 who had mild COVID-19 (a few samples of this study predate the infection). Cell type and time point are not known. Sequenced sample: PBMCs or a T cell subset sorted from them (not recorded which). This chain connects TRBV5-6 to TRBJ2-1; perhaps TRBD1 as D (6 bases). CDR3 in DNA: TGTGCCAGCAGCTTCTCCCAGGGGTTTATTAATGAGCAGTTCTTC. Protein: CASSFSQGFINEQFF.